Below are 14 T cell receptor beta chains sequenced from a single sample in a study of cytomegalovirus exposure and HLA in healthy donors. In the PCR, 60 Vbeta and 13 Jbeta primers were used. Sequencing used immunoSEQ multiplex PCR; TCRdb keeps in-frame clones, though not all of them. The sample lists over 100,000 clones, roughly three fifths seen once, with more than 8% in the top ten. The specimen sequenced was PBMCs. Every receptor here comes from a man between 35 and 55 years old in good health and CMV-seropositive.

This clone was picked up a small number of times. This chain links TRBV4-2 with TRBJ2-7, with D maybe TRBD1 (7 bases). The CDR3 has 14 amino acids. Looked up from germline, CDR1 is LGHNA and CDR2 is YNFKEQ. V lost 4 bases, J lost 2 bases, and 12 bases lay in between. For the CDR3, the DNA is TGTGCCAGCAGCCCCCAGGGGGGCCCCTACGAGCAGTACTTC. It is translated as CASSPQGGPYEQYF.

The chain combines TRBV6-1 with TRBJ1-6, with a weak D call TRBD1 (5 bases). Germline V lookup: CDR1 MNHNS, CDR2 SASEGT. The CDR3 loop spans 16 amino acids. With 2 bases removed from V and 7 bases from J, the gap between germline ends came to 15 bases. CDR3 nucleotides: TGTGCCAGCAGTGAAATTGACAGTTTTCCCAATTCACCCCTCCACTTT. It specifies CASSEIDSFPNSPLHF.

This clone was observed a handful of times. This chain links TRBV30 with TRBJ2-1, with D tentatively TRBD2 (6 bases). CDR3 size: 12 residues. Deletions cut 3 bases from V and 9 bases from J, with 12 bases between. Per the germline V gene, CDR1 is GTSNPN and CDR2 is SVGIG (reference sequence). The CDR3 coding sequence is TGTGCCTGGAGCGTCCGAGCGGGTGAGCAGTTCTTC. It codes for CAWSVRAGEQFF.

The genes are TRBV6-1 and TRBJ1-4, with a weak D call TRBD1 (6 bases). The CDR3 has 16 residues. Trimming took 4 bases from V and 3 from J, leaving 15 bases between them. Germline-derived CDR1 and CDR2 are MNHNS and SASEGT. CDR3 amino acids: CASSGRTGNPNEKLFF. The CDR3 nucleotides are TGTGCCAGCAGTGGACGAACAGGGAACCCTAATGAAAAACTGTTTTTT.

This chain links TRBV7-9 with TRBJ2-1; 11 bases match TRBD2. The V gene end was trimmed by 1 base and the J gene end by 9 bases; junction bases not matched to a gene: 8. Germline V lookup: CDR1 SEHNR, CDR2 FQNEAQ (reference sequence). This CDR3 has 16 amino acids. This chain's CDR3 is CASSLGVSGRAIEQFF. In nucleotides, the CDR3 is TGTGCCAGCAGCTTAGGTGTTAGCGGGAGGGCGATTGAGCAGTTCTTC. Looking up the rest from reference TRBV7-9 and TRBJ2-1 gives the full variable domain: DTGVSQNPRHKITKRGQNVTFRCDPISEHNRLYWYRQTLGQGPEFLTYFQNEAQLEKSRLLSDRFSAERPKGSFSTLEIQRTEQGDSAMYLCASSLGVSGRAIEQFFGPGTRLTVL.

The DNA for the CDR3 is TGTGCCAGTAGTATCTGGCCAGGGCCCTACGAGCAGTACTTC. This gives the protein CASSIWPGPYEQYF. This chain uses TRBV19 with TRBJ2-7, with D tentatively TRBD1 (5 bases). CDR3 length: 14 amino acids. Germline loops: CDR1 LNHDA, CDR2 SQIVND (reference sequence). The V gene lost 3 bases and the J gene lost 2 bases, with 11 bases spanning the gap.

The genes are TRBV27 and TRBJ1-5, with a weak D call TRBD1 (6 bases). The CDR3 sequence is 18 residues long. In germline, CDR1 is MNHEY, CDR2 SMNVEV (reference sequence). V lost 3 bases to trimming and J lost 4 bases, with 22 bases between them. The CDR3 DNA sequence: TGTGCCAGCAGTTTGCCCCCTGGACAGCCCCTAGCAAATCAGCCCCAGCATTTT. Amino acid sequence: CASSLPPGQPLANQPQHF.

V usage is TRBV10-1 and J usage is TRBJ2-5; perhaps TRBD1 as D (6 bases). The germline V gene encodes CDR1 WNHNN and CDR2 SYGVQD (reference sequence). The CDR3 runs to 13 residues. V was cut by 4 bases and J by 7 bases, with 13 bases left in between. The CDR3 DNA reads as TGCGCCAGCAGTGGACAGGCCGCGGGGACCCAGTACTTC. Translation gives CASSGQAAGTQYF.

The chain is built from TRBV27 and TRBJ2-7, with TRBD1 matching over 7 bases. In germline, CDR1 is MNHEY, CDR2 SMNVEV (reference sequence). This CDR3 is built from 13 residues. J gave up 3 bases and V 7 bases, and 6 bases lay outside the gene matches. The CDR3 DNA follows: TGTGCCAGCAAATGGGACAGACTCTACGAGCAGTACTTC. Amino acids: CASKWDRLYEQYF.

CDR3 residues: CASSGLAGNEQFF. The CDR3 region has the DNA TGCGCCAGCAGCGGACTAGCGGGCAATGAGCAGTTCTTC. The chain carries TRBV5-1 and TRBJ2-1; 11 nucleotides line up with TRBD2. The CDR3 consists of 13 residues. Germline values: CDR1 SGHRS, CDR2 YFSETQ. V was pared by 4 bases and J by 6 bases, with 0 bases of the junction left unmatched.

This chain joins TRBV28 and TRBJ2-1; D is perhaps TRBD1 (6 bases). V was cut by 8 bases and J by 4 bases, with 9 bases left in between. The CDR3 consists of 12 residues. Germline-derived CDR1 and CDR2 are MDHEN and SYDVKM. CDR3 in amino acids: CASRGGYNEQFF. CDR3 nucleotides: TGTGCCAGCCGAGGGGGTTACAATGAGCAGTTCTTC.

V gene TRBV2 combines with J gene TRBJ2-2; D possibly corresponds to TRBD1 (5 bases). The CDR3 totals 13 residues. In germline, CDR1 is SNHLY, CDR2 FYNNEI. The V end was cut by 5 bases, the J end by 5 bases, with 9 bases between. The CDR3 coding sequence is TGTGCCAGCAGTCCAGGGTGGACCGGGGAGCTGTTTTTT. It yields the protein CASSPGWTGELFF.

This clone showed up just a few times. The CDR3 DNA is TGTGCCAGCACCGGGACAGGTATGAACACTGAAGCTTTCTTT. As protein: CASTGTGMNTEAFF. V gene TRBV27 combines with J gene TRBJ1-1, with TRBD1 matching 8 bases. The CDR3 consists of 14 residues. CDR1 and CDR2 from the germline V gene are MNHEY and SMNVEV (reference sequence). Trimming removed 7 bases from V and 0 bases from J; junction bases left unmatched: 4.

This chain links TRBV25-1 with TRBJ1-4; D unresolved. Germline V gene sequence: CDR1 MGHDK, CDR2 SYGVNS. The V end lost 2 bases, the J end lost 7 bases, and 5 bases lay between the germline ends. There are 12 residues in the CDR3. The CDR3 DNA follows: TGTGCCAGCAGTGAAACTGGTGAAAAACTGTTTTTT. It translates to CASSETGEKLFF.